Listed here are 8 T cell receptor beta chains from one sample, sequenced in a study of T cells in Graves' hyperthyroidism and ophthalmopathy. Regions amplified from RNA transcripts were the TCR beta CDR3 regions. The TCR CDR3 first-round RT-PCR relied on the HTBI primer set. Via MiXCR, TCRdb re-called the multiplex PCR reads, giving one row per CDR3 protein. The sample records 500,000 to 600,000 distinct CDR3 sequences, 15% to 20% being singletons. The sequencing sample was made of blood. These receptors all come from a man in his forties with Graves' ophthalmopathy.

This clonotype was detected only a few times. As DNA, the CDR3 is TGTGCCAGCAGCTTAGATTTTGGTTCCGGAGAGACCCAGTACTTC. This encodes CASSLDFGSGETQYF. The V call is TRBV7-6, the J call TRBJ2-5; D not resolved. Trimming cost V 1 base and J 4 bases, with 13 bases left between them. The CDR3 is made up of 15 amino acids. Germline V gene sequence: CDR1 SGHVS, CDR2 FNYEAQ.

V is TRBV30 and J is TRBJ2-7, with D maybe TRBD1 (6 bases). Trimming took 4 bases from V and 4 from J, leaving 11 bases between them. The CDR3 contains 12 residues. Germline V gene data show CDR1 as GTSNPN and CDR2 as SVGIG (reference sequence). Written as DNA, the CDR3 is TGTGCCTGGAACCCGAGGGGGTACGAGCAGTACTTC. Protein sequence: CAWNPRGYEQYF.

The V call is TRBV20-1, the J call TRBJ1-4; D gene uncertain. Trimming cost V 6 bases and J 0 bases, with 14 bases left between them. The CDR3 sequence is 15 residues long. CDR1 and CDR2 from the germline V gene are DFQATT and SNEGSKA (reference sequence). The DNA for the CDR3 is TGCAGTGCCCTCCGGTCTGCCGCAACTAATGAAAAACTGTTTTTT. This encodes CSALRSAATNEKLFF.

This clonotype has at least ten counts. This sequence joins TRBV6-5 and TRBJ2-2; D is perhaps TRBD2 (6 bases). Germline V gene sequence: CDR1 MNHEY, CDR2 SVGAGI. Trimming stripped 2 bases from V and 8 bases from J, with 9 bases between. The CDR3 sequence is 13 residues long. CDR3 loop: CASSYGGTGELFF. CDR3 DNA sequence: TGTGCCAGCAGTTACGGCGGGACGGGGGAGCTGTTTTTT.

This chain links TRBV6-9 with TRBJ1-5; D gene uncertain. Germline values: CDR1 MNHGY, CDR2 SVAAGI. V shed 0 bases and J shed 8 bases, with 8 bases lying between them. CDR3 size: 13 residues. The CDR3, as DNA: TGTGCCAGCAGTTATTCGGGTGCGGAGCCCCAGCATTTT. Encoded protein: CASSYSGAEPQHF.

Ten or more counts support this clonotype. The chain employs TRBV11-3 and TRBJ2-1, with 9 bases identical to TRBD2. CDR1 and CDR2 from the germline V gene are SGHNT and YENEEA. The CDR3 loop spans 16 amino acids. The V gene end was trimmed by 5 bases and the J gene end by 6 bases; junction bases not matched to a gene: 11. CDR3 loop: CASSQYSSGVANEQFF. The CDR3 coding sequence is TGTGCCAGCAGCCAATACTCTAGCGGGGTCGCCAATGAGCAGTTCTTC.

V usage is TRBV20-1 and J usage is TRBJ2-7, with 9 bases matching TRBD2. Germline CDR1 and CDR2: DFQATT and SNEGSKA (reference sequence). This CDR3 spans 13 amino acids. V lost 5 bases to trimming and J lost 3 bases; unmatched junction nucleotides: 5. The CDR3 here is CSASSSGNYEQYF. The CDR3 region has the DNA TGCAGTGCTTCGTCTAGCGGGAACTACGAGCAGTACTTC.

The sample holds a few counts of this clonotype. The chain joins TRBV5-1 to TRBJ2-3; D call uncertain. The CDR3 contains 14 residues. With 0 bases removed from V and 4 bases from J, the gap between germline ends came to 9 bases. From germline, CDR1 is SGHRS and CDR2 YFSETQ. CDR3 region: CASSLVGRPDTQYF. CDR3 nucleotides: TGCGCCAGCAGCTTGGTAGGCAGACCAGATACGCAGTATTTT. The whole variable domain, filled in from reference TRBV5-1 and TRBJ2-3, reads KAGVTQTPRYLIKTRGQQVTLSCSPISGHRSVSWYQQTPGQGLQFLFEYFSETQRNKGNFPGRFSGRQFSNSRSEMNVSTLELGDSALYLCASSLVGRPDTQYFGPGTRLTVL.